Sequencing of this T cell receptor (beta chain) was carried out in a study of cytomegalovirus exposure and HLA in healthy donors. The PCR ran on 60 Vbeta and 13 Jbeta primers. TCRdb keeps only in-frame clones here, not all; method: immunoSEQ multiplex PCR. The sample holds roughly 120,000 clones, almost 70% seen once. Per the germline V gene, CDR1 is MRHNA and CDR2 is SNTAGT. The CDR3 spans 14 residues. Trimming cost V 0 bases and J 3 bases; bases outside gene matches: 0. There are a few counts of this clone. The sequence was obtained from a man aged 30-40 years in good health and CMV-seropositive. This chain joins TRBV6-4 and TRBJ2-3; 7 positions match TRBD1. Sequenced material: PBMCs. The CDR3 is CASSDSTGTDTQYF. The CDR3 nucleotides read TGTGCCAGCAGTGACTCGACAGGGACAGATACGCAGTATTTT.